A single sample gave rise to the 8 T cell receptor beta chains below, sequenced in a study of cytomegalovirus exposure and HLA in healthy donors. The PCR contained 60 Vbeta and 13 Jbeta primers. The data were produced by immunoSEQ multiplex PCR, yet TCRdb's version contains in-frame clones alone and is incomplete. The table shows about 120,000 clones, with roughly 75% occurring only once. The sample taken for sequencing was PBMCs. The receptor set was obtained from a man under 40 in good health and CMV-seropositive.

The sample holds a few counts of this clone. V gene TRBV15 combines with J gene TRBJ2-3; D is unresolved. The CDR3 has 14 residues. The V and J ends lost 0 bases and 4 bases respectively, with 8 bases between them. Germline V lookup: CDR1 LNHNV, CDR2 YYDKDF (reference sequence). DNA of the CDR3: TGTGCCACCAGCAGAGATCTTGGGCCAGATACGCAGTATTTT. This gives the protein CATSRDLGPDTQYF.

The gene calls are TRBV4-3 and TRBJ1-1; D might be TRBD1 (6 bases). From germline, CDR1 is LGHNA and CDR2 YSLEER. Trimming stripped 2 bases from V and 0 bases from J, with 10 bases between. The CDR3 loop spans 15 amino acids. The CDR3 nucleotides read TGCGCCAGCAGCCAAACGGACAGCATGAACACTGAAGCTTTCTTT. Its translation is CASSQTDSMNTEAFF.

This rearrangement joins TRBV30 to TRBJ1-1; tentatively, D is TRBD1 (6 bases). Germline V gene sequence: CDR1 GTSNPN, CDR2 SVGIG (reference sequence). The V end lost 2 bases, the J end lost 10 bases, and 14 bases lay between the germline ends. The CDR3 contains 12 residues. For the CDR3, the DNA is TGTGCCTGGAGTTCTGGGAGGGGGGCAGCTTTCTTT. Its translation: CAWSSGRGAAFF.

This clone was picked up one time. The rearrangement links TRBV11-2 to TRBJ2-1, with TRBD2 as a possible D gene (6 bases). Trimming stripped 4 bases from V and 0 bases from J, with 13 bases between. The CDR3 loop spans 16 amino acids. Germline lookup yields CDR1 SGHAT and CDR2 FQNNGV. In DNA form, the CDR3 reads TGTGCCAGCAGCTCTGCAGCGGGTAGCTCCTACAATGAGCAGTTCTTC. This codes for CASSSAAGSSYNEQFF.

Only a few counts were recorded for this clone. This chain joins TRBV5-1 and TRBJ2-7, with TRBD2 matching 8 bases. Germline-derived CDR1 and CDR2 are SGHRS and YFSETQ. Trimming took 0 bases from V and 0 from J; bases not matched to a gene: 5. The CDR3 covers 16 residues. This chain's CDR3 is CASSLASSGPSYEQYF. In DNA, the CDR3 is TGCGCCAGCAGCTTGGCGTCTAGCGGGCCCTCCTACGAGCAGTACTTC. The full variable domain, in which reference TRBV5-1 and TRBJ2-7 provide the parts outside the CDR3, is KAGVTQTPRYLIKTRGQQVTLSCSPISGHRSVSWYQQTPGQGLQFLFEYFSETQRNKGNFPGRFSGRQFSNSRSEMNVSTLELGDSALYLCASSLASSGPSYEQYFGPGTRLTVT.

The rearrangement joins TRBV5-1 to TRBJ2-7; 9 bases align to TRBD1. Germline assignment: CDR1 SGHRS and CDR2 YFSETQ. Germline trimming cut 3 bases from V and 3 bases from J; bases unmatched to any gene: 7. The CDR3 loop spans 15 amino acids. The CDR3 protein is CASSWTGQGVYEQYF. The CDR3 coding sequence is TGCGCCAGCAGCTGGACGGGACAGGGTGTCTACGAGCAGTACTTC.

The chain combines TRBV27 with TRBJ1-2; tentatively, D is TRBD1 (6 bases). The CDR3 covers 15 residues. The V end lost 1 base, the J end lost 6 bases, and 15 bases lay between the germline ends. The V gene's germline CDR1 is MNHEY and CDR2 SMNVEV (reference sequence). The CDR3 loop is CASSLYLQGMDGYTF. The DNA for the CDR3 is TGTGCCAGCAGTTTATACCTACAGGGAATGGATGGCTACACCTTC.

The rearrangement links TRBV10-2 to TRBJ2-7, with D maybe TRBD2 (6 bases). Germline CDR1 reads WSHSY; CDR2 reads SAAADI. The CDR3 runs 13 residues. V was pared by 2 bases and J by 2 bases, with 7 bases between. The CDR3 reads CASSEAGTYEQYF. The CDR3 nucleotides read TGCGCCAGCAGTGAGGCGGGAACCTACGAGCAGTACTTC.